This entry is about one TCR beta chain. No antigen is known for it. The data were taken from a study of cytomegalovirus exposure and HLA in healthy donors. Unmatched junction bases numbered 12, after V lost 2 bases and J lost 1 base. The CDR3 has 18 amino acids. CDR1 is SGHDT, CDR2 YYEEEE, per germline. 13 Jbeta primers and 60 Vbeta primers were used for the PCR. Generated by immunoSEQ multiplex PCR, the TCRdb table keeps only in-frame clones and is missing some. The table includes 250,000 or so clones, 85% to 95% detected once. Overall study findings and caveats: Serostatus for CMV was the only available immune exposure information.

The receptor's source is a girl under 10 years old in good health and CMV-seronegative. The sample consisted of PBMCs. The rearrangement links TRBV5-6 to TRBJ1-1; 9 positions match TRBD1. CDR3 in DNA: TGTGCCAGCAGCTTTCCGGCCGGGACAGGGAATCCGAACACTGAAGCTTTCTTT. It codes for CASSFPAGTGNPNTEAFF. The variable domain in full, with the rest retrieved from reference TRBV5-6 and TRBJ1-1, is DAGVTQSPTHLIKTRGQQVTLRCSPKSGHDTVSWYQQALGQGPQFIFQYYEEEERQRGNFPDRFSGHQFPNYSSELNVNALLLGDSALYLCASSFPAGTGNPNTEAFFGQGTRLTVV.